This T cell receptor beta chain was identified in a study of CD8 T cells in ankylosing spondylitis. Broader study findings: The study identified a TCR beta motif of 7 or 8 highly homologous variants that appeared characteristic of ankylosing spondylitis blood. Reportedly, matched ankylosing spondylitis synovial fluid was significantly enriched for disease-linked clones.

J lost 8 bases, V lost 5 bases, and 14 bases had no gene match. This CDR3 region has 17 residues. A remark on this clonotype: The antigen is not known.

Molecular-barcoded quantitative 5'-RACE produced these TCR beta libraries. TCRdb passed the 5' RACE reads through MiXCR, listing each CDR3 protein once. The sample includes roughly 700,000 distinct CDR3 sequences, roughly 19% seen only once; the top ten take under 20%. The source of this sequence is a male donor with ankylosing spondylitis. Sequencing was carried out using blood, either unsorted or a sorted T cell fraction (not recorded which). The chain carries TRBV12-3 or TRBV12-4 and TRBJ2-1, with 11 bases fitting TRBD2. CDR3 region: CASSPSETSGAGDEQFF. The CDR3 DNA sequence: TGTGCCAGCAGTCCGTCTGAGACTAGCGGGGCGGGGGATGAGCAGTTCTTC.